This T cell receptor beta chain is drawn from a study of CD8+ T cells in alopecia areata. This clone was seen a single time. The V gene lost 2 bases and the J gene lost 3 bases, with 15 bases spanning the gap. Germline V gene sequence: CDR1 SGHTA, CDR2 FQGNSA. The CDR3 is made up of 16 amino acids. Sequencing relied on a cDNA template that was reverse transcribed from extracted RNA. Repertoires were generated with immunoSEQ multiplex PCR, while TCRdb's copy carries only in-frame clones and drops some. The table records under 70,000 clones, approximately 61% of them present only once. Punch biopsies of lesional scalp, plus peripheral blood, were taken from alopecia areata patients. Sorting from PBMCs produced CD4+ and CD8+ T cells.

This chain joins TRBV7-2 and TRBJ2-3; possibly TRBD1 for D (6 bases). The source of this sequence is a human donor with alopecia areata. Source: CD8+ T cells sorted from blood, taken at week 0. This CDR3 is CASSLRQHRVTDTQYF. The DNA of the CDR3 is TGTGCCAGCAGCTTACGGCAACACAGGGTGACAGATACGCAGTATTTT.